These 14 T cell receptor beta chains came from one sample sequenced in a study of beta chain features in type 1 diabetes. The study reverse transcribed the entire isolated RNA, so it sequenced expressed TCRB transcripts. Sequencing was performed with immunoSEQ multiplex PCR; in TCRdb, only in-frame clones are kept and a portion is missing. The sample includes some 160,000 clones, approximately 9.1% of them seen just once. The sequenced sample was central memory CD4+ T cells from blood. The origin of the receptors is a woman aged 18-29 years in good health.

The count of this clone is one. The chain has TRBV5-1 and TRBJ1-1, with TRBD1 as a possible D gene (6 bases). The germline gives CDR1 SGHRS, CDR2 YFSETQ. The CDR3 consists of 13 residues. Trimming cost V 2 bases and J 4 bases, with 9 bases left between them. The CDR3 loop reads CASSLAGATEAFF. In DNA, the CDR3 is TGCGCCAGCAGCTTAGCAGGGGCCACTGAAGCTTTCTTT.

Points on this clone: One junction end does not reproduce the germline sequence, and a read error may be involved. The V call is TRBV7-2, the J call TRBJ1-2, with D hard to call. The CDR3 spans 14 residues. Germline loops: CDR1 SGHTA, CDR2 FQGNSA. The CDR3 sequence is CASSQETFNYGYTF. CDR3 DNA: TGCGCCAGCAGCCAAGAAACTTTTAACTATGGCTACACCTTC.

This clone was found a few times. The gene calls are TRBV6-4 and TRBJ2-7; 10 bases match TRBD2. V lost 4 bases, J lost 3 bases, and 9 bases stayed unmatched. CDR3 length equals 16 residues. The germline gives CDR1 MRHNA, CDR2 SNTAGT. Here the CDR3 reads CASSGLGTSDNYEQYF. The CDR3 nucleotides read TGTGCCAGCAGTGGGCTGGGGACTAGCGACAACTACGAGCAGTACTTC.

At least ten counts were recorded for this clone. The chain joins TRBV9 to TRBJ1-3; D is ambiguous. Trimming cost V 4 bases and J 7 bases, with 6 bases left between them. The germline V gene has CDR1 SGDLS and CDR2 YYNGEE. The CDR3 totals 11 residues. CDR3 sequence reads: CASSSLNTIYF. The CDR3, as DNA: TGTGCCAGCAGCAGCTTGAACACCATATATTTT.

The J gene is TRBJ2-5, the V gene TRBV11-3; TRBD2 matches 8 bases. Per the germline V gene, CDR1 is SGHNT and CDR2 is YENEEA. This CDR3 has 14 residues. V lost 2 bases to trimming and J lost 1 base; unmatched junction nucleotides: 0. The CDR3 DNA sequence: TGTGCCAGCAGCTTAACTAGCGGCCAAGAGACCCAGTACTTC. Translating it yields CASSLTSGQETQYF.

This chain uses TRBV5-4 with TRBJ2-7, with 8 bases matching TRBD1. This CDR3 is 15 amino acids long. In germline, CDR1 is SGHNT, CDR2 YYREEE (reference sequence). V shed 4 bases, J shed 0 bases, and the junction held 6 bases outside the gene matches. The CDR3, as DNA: TGTGCCAGCAGCAAGGGACAGGCTAGCTCCTACGAGCAGTACTTC. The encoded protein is CASSKGQASSYEQYF.

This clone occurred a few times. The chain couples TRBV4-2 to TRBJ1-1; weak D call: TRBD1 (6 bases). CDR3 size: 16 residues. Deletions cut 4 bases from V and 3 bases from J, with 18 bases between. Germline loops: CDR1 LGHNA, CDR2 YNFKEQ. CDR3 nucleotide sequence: TGTGCCAGCAGCCCCCTTACCTCCGGACAGTACACTGAAGCTTTCTTT. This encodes CASSPLTSGQYTEAFF.

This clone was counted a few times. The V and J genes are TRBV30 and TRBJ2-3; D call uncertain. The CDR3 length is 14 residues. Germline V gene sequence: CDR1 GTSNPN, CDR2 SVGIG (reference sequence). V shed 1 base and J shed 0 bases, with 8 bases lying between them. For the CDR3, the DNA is TGTGCCTGGAGTGGGGCTTCTAGCACAGATACGCAGTATTTT. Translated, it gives CAWSGASSTDTQYF.

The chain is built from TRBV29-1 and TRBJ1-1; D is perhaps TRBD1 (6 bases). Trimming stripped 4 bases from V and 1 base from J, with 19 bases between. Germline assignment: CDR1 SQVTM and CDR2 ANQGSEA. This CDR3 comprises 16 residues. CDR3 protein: CSVAFKLLQGNTEAFF. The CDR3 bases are TGCAGCGTTGCGTTCAAGCTGCTACAGGGGAACACTGAAGCTTTCTTT.

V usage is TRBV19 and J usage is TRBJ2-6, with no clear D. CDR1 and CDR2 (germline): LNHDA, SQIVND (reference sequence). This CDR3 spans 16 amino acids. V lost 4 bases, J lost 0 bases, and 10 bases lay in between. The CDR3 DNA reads TGTGCCAGTAGTAGGAGCGCAAGCTCTGGGGCCAACGTCCTGACTTTC. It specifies CASSRSASSGANVLTF. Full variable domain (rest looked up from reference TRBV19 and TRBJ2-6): DGGITQSPKYLFRKEGQNVTLSCEQNLNHDAMYWYRQDPGQGLRLIYYSQIVNDFQKGDIAEGYSVSREKKESFPLTVTSAQKNPTAFYLCASSRSASSGANVLTFGAGSRLTVL.

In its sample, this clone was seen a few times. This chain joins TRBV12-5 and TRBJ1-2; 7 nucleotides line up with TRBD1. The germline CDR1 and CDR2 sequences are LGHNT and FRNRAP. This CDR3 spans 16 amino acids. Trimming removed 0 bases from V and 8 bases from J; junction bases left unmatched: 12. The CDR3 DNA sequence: TGTGCTAGTGGTTTGGTACGGACAGGACCCTTGGTCGGCTACACCTTC. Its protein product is CASGLVRTGPLVGYTF.

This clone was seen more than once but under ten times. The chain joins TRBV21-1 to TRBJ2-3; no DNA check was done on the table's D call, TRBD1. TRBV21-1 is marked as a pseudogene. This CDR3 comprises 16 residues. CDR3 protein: CASSPQSGRGTDTQYF. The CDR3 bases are TGTGCCAGCAGCCCCCAATCCGGCAGGGGCACAGATACGCAGTATTTT.

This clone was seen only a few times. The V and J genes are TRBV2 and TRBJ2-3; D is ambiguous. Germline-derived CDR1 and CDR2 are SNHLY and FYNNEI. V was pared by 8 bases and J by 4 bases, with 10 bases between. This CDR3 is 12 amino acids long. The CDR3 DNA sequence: TGTGCCAGCGGCTCCTTTCCAGATACGCAGTATTTT. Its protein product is CASGSFPDTQYF. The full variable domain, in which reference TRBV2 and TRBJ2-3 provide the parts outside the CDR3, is EPEVTQTPSHQVTQMGQEVILRCVPISNHLYFYWYRQILGQKVEFLVSFYNNEISEKSEIFDDQFSVERPDGSNFTLKIRSTKLEDSAMYFCASGSFPDTQYFGPGTRLTVL.

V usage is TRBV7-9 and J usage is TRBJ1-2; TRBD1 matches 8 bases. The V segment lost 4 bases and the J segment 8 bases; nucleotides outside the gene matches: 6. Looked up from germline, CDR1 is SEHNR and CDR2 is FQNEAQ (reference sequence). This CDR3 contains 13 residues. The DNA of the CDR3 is TGTGCCAGCAGCTCCCAGGGGGCAGGAGGCTACACCTTC. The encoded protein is CASSSQGAGGYTF. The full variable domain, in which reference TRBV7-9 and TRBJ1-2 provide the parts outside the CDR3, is DTGVSQNPRHKITKRGQNVTFRCDPISEHNRLYWYRQTLGQGPEFLTYFQNEAQLEKSRLLSDRFSAERPKGSFSTLEIQRTEQGDSAMYLCASSSQGAGGYTFGSGTRLTVV.